The 31 T cell receptor beta chains given below trace back to one sample, sequenced in a study of T cells in Graves' hyperthyroidism and ophthalmopathy. The investigators amplified TCR beta CDR3 regions from RNA transcripts. With the HTBI primer set, the TCR CDR3 went through a first round of RT-PCR. TCRdb re-called the multiplex PCR reads through MiXCR, storing one row per CDR3 protein. The sample lists about half a million distinct CDR3 sequences; 20% were seen once. The specimen sequenced was blood. The source is a man aged 18-30 years with Graves' hyperthyroidism.

This clonotype was found a few times. The rearrangement uses TRBV7-6 and TRBJ1-2, with D unclear. Germline loops: CDR1 SGHVS, CDR2 FNYEAQ. CDR3 length equals 14 residues. The V end lost 2 bases, the J end lost 0 bases, and 7 bases lay between the germline ends. CDR3 coding DNA: TGTGCCAGCAGCTTAAAGGCCCCTAACTATGGCTACACCTTC. Protein sequence: CASSLKAPNYGYTF.

This clonotype has at least ten counts. The rearrangement uses TRBV12-3 or TRBV12-4 and TRBJ2-7; 11 bases are a match to TRBD2. V dropped 3 bases and J dropped 3; count of bases not matched to a gene: 4. The CDR3 length is 15 residues. The chain's CDR3 is CASSFPTSGDYEQYF. CDR3 DNA: TGTGCCAGCAGTTTCCCGACTAGCGGGGACTACGAGCAGTACTTC.

This clonotype was detected ten times or more. The genes are TRBV6-1 and TRBJ1-2; 10 nucleotides line up with TRBD1. The germline gives CDR1 MNHNS, CDR2 SASEGT. Germline trimming cut 4 bases from V and 7 bases from J; bases unmatched to any gene: 9. This CDR3 contains 15 residues. The CDR3 is CASSGGTGEGRGYTF. The CDR3 DNA is TGTGCCAGCAGTGGGGGGACAGGGGAAGGACGTGGCTACACCTTC.

The chain is built from TRBV5-5 and TRBJ1-5, with 9 bases that match TRBD1. J was trimmed by 9 bases and V by 5 bases; bases with no gene match: 12. CDR3 length equals 15 residues. Germline V gene sequence: CDR1 SGHKS, CDR2 YYEKEE (reference sequence). The CDR3 coding sequence is TGTGCCAGCAGTTCGGAACCTACAGGGGGCTGGCCCCAGCATTTT. Its translation: CASSSEPTGGWPQHF.

In DNA, the CDR3 is TGTGCCAGCAGTCCCCCGGGACCGAGACAAGAGACCCAGTACTTC. This gives the protein CASSPPGPRQETQYF. The chain joins TRBV6-1 to TRBJ2-5; D may be TRBD1 or TRBD2 (5 bases each). The CDR3 is 15 amino acids. Trimming removed 5 bases from V and 2 bases from J, with 15 bases in between. The germline V gene encodes CDR1 MNHNS and CDR2 SASEGT.

This clonotype was observed a few times. The CDR3 loop reads CASSPPSQGMEETQYF. For the CDR3, the DNA is TGTGCCAGCTCACCACCGTCGCAAGGGATGGAGGAGACCCAGTACTTC. V is TRBV18 and J is TRBJ2-5; D remains unclear. CDR1 and CDR2 (germline): KGHSH, LQKENI. There are 16 residues in the CDR3. V dropped 0 bases and J dropped 5 bases, with 16 bases sitting between them.

This clonotype came up a few times. A much larger clone differs from this one at a single base, so this may be a read error. V usage is TRBV28 and J usage is TRBJ1-5; 7 bases align to TRBD1. Germline V gene data show CDR1 as MDHEN and CDR2 as SYDVKM. CDR3 length equals 15 residues. The CDR3, as DNA: TGTGCCAGCAGTTTACTGGACAGGCTCAATCAGCCCAAGCATTTT. Its translation: CASSLLDRLNQPKHF.

This clonotype was recorded a few times. The J gene is TRBJ2-7, the V gene TRBV7-9; D unresolved. This CDR3 is built from 13 residues. Germline V CDR1 and CDR2: SEHNR, FQNEAQ (reference sequence). V shed 1 base and J shed 4 bases, with 8 bases lying between them. Here the CDR3 DNA reads TGTGCCAGCAGCTTAGGCCTTGAGTACGAGCAGTACTTC. Translating it yields CASSLGLEYEQYF. Full variable domain (rest looked up from reference TRBV7-9 and TRBJ2-7): DTGVSQNPRHKITKRGQNVTFRCDPISEHNRLYWYRQTLGQGPEFLTYFQNEAQLEKSRLLSDRFSAERPKGSFSTLEIQRTEQGDSAMYLCASSLGLEYEQYFGPGTRLTVT.

The chain recombines TRBV27 with TRBJ1-1; D might be TRBD1 (6 bases). The CDR3 is 11 residues long. The V gene's germline CDR1 is MNHEY and CDR2 SMNVEV (reference sequence). V lost 9 bases to trimming and J lost 8 bases, with 13 bases between them. CDR3 in DNA: TGTGCCAGTAGAAACAGGGTGGAAGCTTTCTTT. It specifies CASRNRVEAFF.

V is TRBV20-1 and J is TRBJ2-2; D gene ambiguous. The CDR3 covers 12 residues. Per germline, CDR1 DFQATT and CDR2 SNEGSKA (reference sequence). V lost 3 bases, J lost 5 bases, and 7 bases lay in between. CDR3 coding DNA: TGCAGTGCTAGGGTCCTTACCGGGGAGCTGTTTTTT. It translates to CSARVLTGELFF.

As to this clonotype: Possible read error: a much larger clone is one base away. This chain links TRBV12-3 or TRBV12-4 with TRBJ2-5, with D tentatively TRBD1 or TRBD2 (5 bases each). This CDR3 contains 15 residues. V lost 5 bases and J lost 5, with 18 bases in between. The CDR3 loop reads CASSLWGLSMETQYF. The CDR3 DNA follows: TGTGCCAGCAGTCTTTGGGGGTTGAGTATGGAGACCCAGTACTTC.

This sequence joins TRBV6-5 and TRBJ2-3; the D is unclear. CDR3 length: 14 amino acids. With 4 bases removed from V and 0 bases from J, the gap between germline ends came to 8 bases. The V gene's germline CDR1 is MNHEY and CDR2 SVGAGI. For the CDR3, the DNA is TGTGCCAGCAGTTCCCCCACTAGCACAGATACGCAGTATTTT. This sequence encodes CASSSPTSTDTQYF.

This clonotype was counted between two and nine times. The chain employs TRBV20-1 and TRBJ2-7; possibly TRBD2 for D (7 bases). The V end was cut by 5 bases, the J end by 3 bases, with 17 bases between. CDR1 DFQATT and CDR2 SNEGSKA come from the germline V gene (reference sequence). CDR3 length: 14 amino acids. CDR3 amino acids: CSAGGGGINYEQYF. The CDR3 DNA sequence: TGCAGTGCTGGAGGGGGGGGTATAAACTACGAGCAGTACTTC.

This rearrangement joins TRBV27 to TRBJ1-2; D perhaps matches TRBD1 (6 bases). The germline V gene has CDR1 MNHEY and CDR2 SMNVEV (reference sequence). The CDR3 extends over 15 amino acids. V lost 7 bases, J lost 4 bases, and 19 bases lay in between. The CDR3 loop is CASMGRGLVGYGYTF. The CDR3 DNA reads as TGTGCCAGCATGGGCAGGGGATTAGTCGGCTATGGCTACACCTTC.

This clonotype showed up many times. The rearrangement uses TRBV24-1 and TRBJ2-2; 8 bases are a match to TRBD2. Germline CDR1 reads KGHDR; CDR2 reads SFDVKD. This CDR3 spans 19 amino acids. The junction had 11 bases not matched to a gene; V was cut back by 2 bases and J by 1 base. The CDR3 sequence: CATSDSSLLGGVNTGELFF. As DNA, the CDR3 is TGTGCCACCAGTGATTCCTCTCTACTCGGGGGGGTGAACACCGGGGAGCTGTTTTTT.

On this clonotype: A much larger clone differs from this one at a single base, so this may be a read error. No conserved phenylalanine or tryptophan ends this CDR3, so it is likely a read error. This sequence joins TRBV12-3 or TRBV12-4 and TRBJ1-1; D is perhaps TRBD1 (6 bases). The CDR3 loop spans 12 amino acids. The CDR3 protein is CAGSLGGTEAFV. The CDR3 DNA sequence: TGTGCCGGCAGTTTAGGGGGAACTGAAGCTTTCGTT.

This clonotype was detected many times. The J gene is TRBJ1-1, the V gene TRBV7-9; no definite D call. The CDR3 is 12 residues long. Germline V gene data show CDR1 as SEHNR and CDR2 as FQNEAQ (reference sequence). V was cut by 1 base and J by 8 bases, with 8 bases left in between. CDR3 protein: CASSLGREEAFF. The CDR3 DNA follows: TGTGCCAGCAGCTTAGGGAGGGAGGAAGCTTTCTTT.

With regard to this clonotype: A much more abundant neighbour one base away suggests this may be a read error. The chain links TRBV6-1 to TRBJ2-7; 8 bases fit TRBD1. CDR1 MNHNS and CDR2 SASEGT come from the germline V gene. The J segment lost 3 bases and the V segment lost 10 bases, leaving 11 bases of the junction unmatched. CDR3 length: 14 amino acids. CDR3 coding DNA: TGTGCCATCACACAGGGGGACGGCTACTACGAGCAGTACTTC. Protein product: CAITQGDGYYEQYF.

The table lists this clonotype with a few counts. V usage is TRBV6-1 and J usage is TRBJ2-7; D call uncertain. Germline V gene sequence: CDR1 MNHNS, CDR2 SASEGT. This CDR3 is built from 11 residues. The V end was cut by 7 bases, the J end by 4 bases, with 8 bases between. CDR3 DNA: TGTGCCAGCAAGGGCGTATACGAGCAGTACTTC. It encodes CASKGVYEQYF.

The chain has TRBV12-3 or TRBV12-4 and TRBJ1-1; D is uncertain. The V end was cut by 1 base, the J end by 1 base, with 7 bases between. The length of the CDR3 is 14 residues. The CDR3 sequence is CASSLVFRNTEAFF. CDR3 nucleotides: TGTGCCAGCAGTTTAGTGTTTAGGAACACTGAAGCTTTCTTT.

This clonotype has at least ten counts. The rearrangement joins TRBV6-1 to TRBJ1-5; D call uncertain. V was trimmed by 0 bases and J by 4 bases, leaving 10 bases between them. This CDR3 spans 15 amino acids. The germline CDR1 and CDR2 sequences are MNHNS and SASEGT. The chain's CDR3 is CASSEAEQPNQPQHF. CDR3 sequence (DNA): TGTGCCAGCAGTGAAGCTGAGCAGCCTAATCAGCCCCAGCATTTT.

This clonotype was seen more than once but under ten times. The genes are TRBV4-1 and TRBJ2-7; TRBD1 might be the D (6 bases). Germline loops: CDR1 MGHRA, CDR2 YSYEKL. Trimming cost V 3 bases and J 0 bases, with 18 bases left between them. The CDR3 is 17 amino acids. CDR3 in amino acids: CASSQADRDMSSYEQYF. In nucleotides, the CDR3 is TGCGCCAGCAGCCAGGCCGACCGGGACATGAGCTCCTACGAGCAGTACTTC.

This clonotype was counted at least ten times. V usage is TRBV28 and J usage is TRBJ1-3; D unresolved. The CDR3 length is 18 residues. Trimming took 1 base from V and 0 from J, leaving 16 bases between them. Germline CDR1 reads MDHEN; CDR2 reads SYDVKM. CDR3 DNA: TGTGCCAGCAGTTTATACCTCTCGGGCGCCAGCTCTGGAAACACCATATATTTT. Translated, it gives CASSLYLSGASSGNTIYF.

J is TRBJ1-2 and V is TRBV2; 8 bases fit TRBD1. This CDR3 has 18 residues. After removal of 5 bases from V and 10 bases from J, the junction contained 24 bases not matched to a gene. Germline CDR1 reads SNHLY; CDR2 reads FYNNEI. CDR3 nucleotide sequence: TGTGCCAGCAGTTCCGAACCCTTAGTCGTGTCGGAACAGGGGGTCTACACCTTC. It translates to CASSSEPLVVSEQGVYTF.

This clonotype came up a few times. V and J are TRBV4-1 and TRBJ2-5; the match to TRBD1 covers 7 bases. This CDR3 has 14 residues. Germline assignment: CDR1 MGHRA and CDR2 YSYEKL. J lost 3 bases, V lost 4 bases, and 5 bases had no gene match. The CDR3 DNA reads TGCGCCAGCAGCCTACGACAGGGAGAAGAGACCCAGTACTTC. Protein product: CASSLRQGEETQYF.

The rearrangement links TRBV24-1 to TRBJ2-2; unclear D gene. In germline, CDR1 is KGHDR, CDR2 SFDVKD. Trimming stripped 3 bases from V and 6 bases from J, with 10 bases between. The CDR3 is made up of 14 amino acids. The CDR3 coding sequence is TGTGCCACCAGTGATGATGACTGGTCCGGGGAGCTGTTTTTT. This codes for CATSDDDWSGELFF.

Many counts were recorded for this clonotype. This chain connects TRBV7-8 to TRBJ1-2; no reliable D call. Trimming removed 1 base at V and 3 bases at J, with 9 bases between. CDR1 SGHVS and CDR2 FQNEAQ come from the germline V gene. CDR3 length: 14 amino acids. The CDR3 loop is CASSLGDTHYGYTF. As DNA, the CDR3 is TGTGCCAGCAGCTTAGGAGACACCCACTATGGCTACACCTTC. The whole variable domain, remainder taken from reference TRBV7-8 and TRBJ1-2, is GAGVSQSPRYKVAKRGQDVALRCDPISGHVSLFWYQQALGQGPEFLTYFQNEAQLDKSGLPSDRFFAERPEGSVSTLKIQRTQQEDSAVYLCASSLGDTHYGYTFGSGTRLTVV.

The chain recombines TRBV7-2 with TRBJ2-7; 9 nucleotides align to TRBD2. The V gene's germline CDR1 is SGHTA and CDR2 FQGNSA. Trimming removed 2 bases from V and 4 bases from J; junction bases left unmatched: 6. The CDR3 has 15 residues. The CDR3 sequence is CASSLPSSGKYEQYF. The DNA for the CDR3 is TGTGCCAGCAGCTTACCGTCTAGCGGGAAATACGAGCAGTACTTC.

This clonotype was seen a handful of times. This chain joins TRBV12-3 or TRBV12-4 and TRBJ1-2; D not resolved. CDR3 length equals 13 residues. Trimming removed 5 bases at V and 0 bases at J, with 7 bases between. The CDR3 protein is CASSPHTNYGYTF. Written as DNA, the CDR3 is TGTGCCAGCAGTCCCCACACTAACTATGGCTACACCTTC.

Written as DNA, the CDR3 is TGTGCCATCAGGGGACGCCGGGACAGGATCTACGAGCAGTACTTC. Residues: CAIRGRRDRIYEQYF. The chain couples TRBV10-3 to TRBJ2-7; 8 bases map to TRBD1. Germline V gene sequence: CDR1 ENHRY, CDR2 SYGVKD. The ends lost 6 bases at V and 3 bases at J; junction bases unmatched: 10. CDR3 length: 15 amino acids.

In this sample, this clonotype turned up many times. The V call is TRBV2, the J call TRBJ1-5; no reliable D call. The CDR3 totals 13 residues. Trimming pared 2 bases from V and 3 bases from J, leaving 5 bases between. Germline CDR1 is SNHLY and CDR2 is FYNNEI. The CDR3 nucleotides read TGTGCCAGCAGTGAAAGCGTCAATCAGCCCCAGCATTTT. This codes for CASSESVNQPQHF.